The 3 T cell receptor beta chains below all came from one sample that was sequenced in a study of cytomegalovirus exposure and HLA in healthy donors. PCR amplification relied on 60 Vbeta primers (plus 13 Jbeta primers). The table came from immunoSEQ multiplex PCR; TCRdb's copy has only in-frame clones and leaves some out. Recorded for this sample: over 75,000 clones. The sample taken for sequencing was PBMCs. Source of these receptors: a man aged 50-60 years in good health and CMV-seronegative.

CDR3 in DNA: TGTGCCAGCAGCCAGACCCGATTGGACAGCCACACTGGAAACACCATATATTTT. It yields the protein CASSQTRLDSHTGNTIYF. The chain carries TRBV7-6 and TRBJ1-3; possible D gene TRBD1, 6 bases. This CDR3 comprises 18 residues. V lost 5 bases, J lost 2 bases, and 22 bases lay in between. Germline V gives CDR1 SGHVS, CDR2 FNYEAQ.

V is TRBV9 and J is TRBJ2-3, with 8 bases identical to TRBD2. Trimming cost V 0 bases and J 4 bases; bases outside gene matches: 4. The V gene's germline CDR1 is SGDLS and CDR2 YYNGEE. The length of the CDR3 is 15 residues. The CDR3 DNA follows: TGTGCCAGCAGCGTAGCGGGGGGGCCTGCAGATACGCAGTATTTT. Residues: CASSVAGGPADTQYF.

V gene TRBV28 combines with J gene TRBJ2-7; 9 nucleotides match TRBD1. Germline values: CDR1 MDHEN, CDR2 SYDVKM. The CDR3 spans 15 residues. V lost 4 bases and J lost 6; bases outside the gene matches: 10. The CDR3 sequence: CASSSPGQGGREQYF. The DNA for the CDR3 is TGTGCCAGCAGTTCGCCGGGACAGGGAGGTCGCGAGCAGTACTTC.